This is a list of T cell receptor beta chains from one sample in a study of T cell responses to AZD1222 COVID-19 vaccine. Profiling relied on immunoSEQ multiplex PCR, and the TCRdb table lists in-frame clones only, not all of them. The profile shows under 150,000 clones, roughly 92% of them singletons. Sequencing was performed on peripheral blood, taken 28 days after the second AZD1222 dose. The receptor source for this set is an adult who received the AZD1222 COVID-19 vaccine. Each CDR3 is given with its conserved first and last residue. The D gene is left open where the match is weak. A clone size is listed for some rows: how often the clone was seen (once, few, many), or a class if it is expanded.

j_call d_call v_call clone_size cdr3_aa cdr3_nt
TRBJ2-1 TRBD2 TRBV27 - CASTPWGTSGYNEQFF TGTGCCAGCACCCCATGGGGGACTAGCGGTTACAATGAGCAGTTCTTC
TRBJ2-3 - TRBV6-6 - CASLMRDTQYF TGTGCCAGCCTAATGAGGGATACGCAGTATTTT
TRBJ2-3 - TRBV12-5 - CASGLIGDRVTQYF TGTGCTAGTGGTTTAATAGGGGACCGGGTCACGCAGTATTTT
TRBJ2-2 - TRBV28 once CASSLLGADPTGELFF TGTGCCAGCAGTTTATTAGGGGCCGACCCCACCGGGGAGCTGTTTTTT
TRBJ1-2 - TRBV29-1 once CSVGTGMTYGYTF TGCAGCGTGGGTACAGGGATGACGTATGGCTACACCTTC
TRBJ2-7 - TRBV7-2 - CASSFRRYEQYF TGTGCCAGCAGCTTTCGAAGGTACGAGCAGTACTTC
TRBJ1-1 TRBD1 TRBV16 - CASSLGQGVTEAFF TGTGCCAGCAGCCTTGGACAGGGGGTCACTGAAGCTTTCTTT
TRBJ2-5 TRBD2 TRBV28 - CASSPQGAGDQETQYF TGTGCCAGCAGTCCTCAGGGAGCGGGAGACCAAGAGACCCAGTACTTC
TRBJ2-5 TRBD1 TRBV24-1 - CATSDTGEAKETQYF TGTGCCACCAGTGATACAGGGGAAGCCAAAGAGACCCAGTACTTC
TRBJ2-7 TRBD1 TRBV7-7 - CASSPGTGVDEQYF TGTGCTAGCAGCCCCGGGACAGGGGTTGACGAGCAGTACTTC
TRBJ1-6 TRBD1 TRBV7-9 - CASSARTGGSNNSPLHF TGTGCCAGCAGCGCCAGGACAGGGGGATCAAATAATTCACCCCTCCACTTT
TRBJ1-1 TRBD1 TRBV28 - CAVHRGRRNTEAFF TGTGCCGTCCACAGGGGGAGAAGGAACACTGAAGCTTTCTTT
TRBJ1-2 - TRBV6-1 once CASSELAGEGSYTF TGTGCCAGCAGTGAACTGGCAGGGGAAGGAAGCTACACCTTC
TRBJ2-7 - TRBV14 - CASSQEAGRIYEQYF TGTGCCAGCAGCCAAGAGGCGGGGAGGATTTACGAGCAGTACTTC
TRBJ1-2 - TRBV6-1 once CASSEAQLLYGYTF TGTGCCAGCAGTGAAGCGCAACTGCTGTATGGCTACACCTTC
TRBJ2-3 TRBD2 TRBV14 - CASSLLAGGTDTQYF TGTGCCAGCAGCCTACTAGCGGGAGGCACAGATACGCAGTATTTT
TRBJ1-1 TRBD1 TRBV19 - CASSGTDMNTEAFF TGTGCCAGTAGTGGGACAGACATGAACACTGAAGCTTTCTTT
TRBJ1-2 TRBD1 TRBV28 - CASSLRDRVLGGYTF TGTGCCAGCAGTCTCCGGGACAGGGTATTGGGTGGCTACACCTTC
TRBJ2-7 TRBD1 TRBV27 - CASSPDRGLHEQYF TGTGCCAGCAGCCCAGACAGGGGGCTCCACGAGCAGTACTTC
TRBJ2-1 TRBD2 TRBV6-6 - CASIRALTSALDNEQFF TGTGCCAGCATTCGGGCACTGACTAGCGCCTTAGACAATGAGCAGTTCTTC
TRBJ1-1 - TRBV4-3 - CASSQDQAANTEAFF TGCGCCAGCAGCCAAGATCAGGCGGCTAACACTGAAGCTTTCTTT
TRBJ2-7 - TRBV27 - CASGDPEQYF TGTGCCAGCGGGGACCCCGAGCAGTACTTC
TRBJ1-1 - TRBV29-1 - CSVLPGGGTEAFF TGCAGCGTTTTACCCGGCGGAGGAACTGAAGCTTTCTTT
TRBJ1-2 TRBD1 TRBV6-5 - CASSYMDRTRYGYTF TGTGCCAGCAGTTACATGGACAGGACCCGTTATGGCTACACCTTC
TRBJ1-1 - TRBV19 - CASSIVPVSRAEAFF TGTGCCAGTAGTATTGTTCCCGTGAGTAGGGCTGAAGCTTTCTTT
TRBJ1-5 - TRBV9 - CASSVEPEGQPQHF TGTGCCAGCAGCGTAGAACCAGAAGGCCAGCCCCAGCATTTT
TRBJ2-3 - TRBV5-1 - CASSLVARPASTDTQYF TGCGCCAGCAGCTTGGTTGCGCGACCAGCTAGCACAGATACGCAGTATTTT
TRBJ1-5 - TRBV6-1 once CASSEGGDQPQHF TGTGCCAGCAGTGAAGGAGGGGATCAGCCCCAGCATTTT
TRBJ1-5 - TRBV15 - CATSRARVLQPQHF TGTGCCACCAGCAGAGCCAGGGTGTTGCAGCCCCAGCATTTT
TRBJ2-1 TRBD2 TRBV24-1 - CATSSAGGSNEQFF TGTGCCACCAGTTCAGCGGGAGGGAGCAATGAGCAGTTCTTC
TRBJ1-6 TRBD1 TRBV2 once CASSVGQGNSPLHF TGTGCCAGCAGTGTGGGACAGGGCAATTCACCCCTCCACTTT
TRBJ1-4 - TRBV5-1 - CASSPGDFSEKLFF TGCGCCAGCAGCCCGGGGGACTTTTCAGAAAAACTGTTTTTT
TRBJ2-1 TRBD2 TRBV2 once CASSELLAGEGNEQFF TGTGCCAGCAGTGAACTCCTAGCGGGAGAGGGTAATGAGCAGTTCTTC
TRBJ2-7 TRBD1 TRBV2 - CASTPLRTGTGEQYF TGTGCCAGCACCCCTCTTCGGACAGGGACGGGCGAGCAGTACTTC
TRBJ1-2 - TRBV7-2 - CASSLTRDTPYGYTF TGTGCCAGCAGCCTAACCCGGGACACACCTTATGGCTACACCTTC
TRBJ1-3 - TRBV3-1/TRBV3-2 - CASSQGNVGGNTIYF TGTGCCAGCAGCCAAGGGAACGTTGGGGGAAACACCATATATTTT
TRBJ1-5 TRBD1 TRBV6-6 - CASSPTGEGNNQPQHF TGTGCCAGCAGTCCAACAGGGGAGGGGAACAATCAGCCCCAGCATTTT